This T cell receptor (beta chain) was documented in a study of blood T cells in healthy people across ages. This clonotype was detected many times. This CDR3 comprises 20 residues. The V gene end was trimmed by 1 base and the J gene end by 2 bases; junction bases not matched to a gene: 14. CDR1 is MGHRA and CDR2 is YSYEKL in the germline V gene. A second PCR of roughly 7 to 11 cycles used a sample-barcoded 5' primer and a J-beta primer mix. TCRdb recomputed calls from the 5' RACE reads with MiXCR, one row per CDR3 protein. The sample carries hundreds of thousands of distinct CDR3 sequences, about 30% recorded once.

This TCR derives from a woman of 80 years or more in good health. Sequencing input: blood. The chain joins TRBV4-1 to TRBJ2-3, with 11 bases identical to TRBD2. DNA for the CDR3: TGCGCCAGCAGCCAAGTATCCCCACGACTAGCGGGGCCCACCACAGATACGCAGTATTTT. Its translation is CASSQVSPRLAGPTTDTQYF.